This is a list of T cell receptor beta chains from one sample in a study of cytomegalovirus exposure and HLA in healthy donors. Assay used: immunoSEQ multiplex PCR; TCRdb lists only in-frame clones, some missing. Of more than 140,000 clones in the sample, almost 85% were seen once. Sequencing used PBMCs. These receptors originate from a woman aged 40 to 49 in good health and CMV-seronegative. The CDR3 runs from the conserved cysteine through the conserved F or W. Each record gives: CDR3 DNA, CDR3 protein, J gene, V gene, clone size, D gene. The D gene is left open where the match is weak. Only some rows state a clone size, as once, few, many or a class for expanded clones.

cdr3_nt: TGTGCCAGTAGCGACCAAGGACAGCGATATCAGCCCCAGCATTTT
cdr3_aa: CASSDQGQRYQPQHF
j_call: TRBJ1-5
v_call: TRBV19
clone_size: -
d_call: -

cdr3_nt: TGTGCCATCAGTGAGCATCGATCTCTTCGAGGCGATGGCTACACCTTC
cdr3_aa: CAISEHRSLRGDGYTF
j_call: TRBJ1-2
v_call: TRBV10-3
clone_size: once
d_call: -

cdr3_nt: TGCAGCGTTGAAGATATCCGGGACAGCCAAATCTACTCTGGAAACACCATATATTTT
cdr3_aa: CSVEDIRDSQIYSGNTIYF
j_call: TRBJ1-3
v_call: TRBV29-1
clone_size: -
d_call: TRBD1

cdr3_nt: TGTGCCAGCAGCTACCCGGGACAGATTAGCTCCTACAATGAGCAGTTCTTC
cdr3_aa: CASSYPGQISSYNEQFF
j_call: TRBJ2-1
v_call: TRBV7-9
clone_size: -
d_call: TRBD1

cdr3_nt: TGCGCCAGCAGTTTGTGGGGGACTGAACAGCCCCAGCATTTT
cdr3_aa: CASSLWGTEQPQHF
j_call: TRBJ1-5
v_call: TRBV5-1
clone_size: -
d_call: -

cdr3_nt: TGTGCCAGCAGCGTAGCGCCGGGGGGGGGTTGGAACGAGCAGTACTTC
cdr3_aa: CASSVAPGGGWNEQYF
j_call: TRBJ2-7
v_call: TRBV9
clone_size: -
d_call: TRBD2

cdr3_nt: TGTGCCGATGAGGACAGCTCCTACGAGCAGTACTTC
cdr3_aa: CADEDSSYEQYF
j_call: TRBJ2-7
v_call: TRBV7-9
clone_size: -
d_call: -

cdr3_nt: TGTGCCAGCAATCCAGGACTCGCCAACTATGGCTACACCTTC
cdr3_aa: CASNPGLANYGYTF
j_call: TRBJ1-2
v_call: TRBV2
clone_size: -
d_call: -

cdr3_nt: TGTGCCAGCAGTGTTAGAATTAATGAAAAACTGTTTTTT
cdr3_aa: CASSVRINEKLFF
j_call: TRBJ1-4
v_call: TRBV25-1
clone_size: -
d_call: -

cdr3_nt: TGTGCCAGCAGTTTTTTAGGGGGCGGTCAAGAGACCCAGTACTTC
cdr3_aa: CASSFLGGGQETQYF
j_call: TRBJ2-5
v_call: TRBV28
clone_size: -
d_call: TRBD1

cdr3_nt: TGTGCCAGCAGCTTAGAAATGGGACTAGCGTCCCTCGAGCAGTACTTC
cdr3_aa: CASSLEMGLASLEQYF
j_call: TRBJ2-7
v_call: TRBV7-8
clone_size: -
d_call: TRBD2

cdr3_nt: TGTGCCAGCAGCCAAGATAGAGGGTGGTCCTACGAGCAGTACTTC
cdr3_aa: CASSQDRGWSYEQYF
j_call: TRBJ2-7
v_call: TRBV14
clone_size: once
d_call: -

cdr3_nt: TGTGCCATCAGTGTCACAGGGGGTGGGTACGAGCAGTACTTC
cdr3_aa: CAISVTGGGYEQYF
j_call: TRBJ2-7
v_call: TRBV10-3
clone_size: -
d_call: TRBD1

cdr3_nt: TGTGCCAGCAGCTTGTTGTTGCGGGCCTACAATGAGCAGTTCTTC
cdr3_aa: CASSLLLRAYNEQFF
j_call: TRBJ2-1
v_call: TRBV5-5
clone_size: -
d_call: -

cdr3_nt: TGTGCCAGTAGTAACCTACCGGGCCTGGGGGGTAGCACCGGGGAGCTGTTTTTT
cdr3_aa: CASSNLPGLGGSTGELFF
j_call: TRBJ2-2
v_call: TRBV19
clone_size: -
d_call: -

cdr3_nt: TGCAGCGTTTCAAATGTGGAGTTTAGCACAGATACGCAGTATTTT
cdr3_aa: CSVSNVEFSTDTQYF
j_call: TRBJ2-3
v_call: TRBV29-1
clone_size: once
d_call: -

cdr3_nt: TGTGCCAGCAGCTCACCGGGACAAAGCCAGAGCATTTCGTACTTC
cdr3_aa: CASSSPGQSQSISYF
j_call: TRBJ2-5
v_call: TRBV5-6
clone_size: -
d_call: -

cdr3_nt: TGTGCCAGCAGCCAATTCGTGAACAGGGGCCTTACCGGGGAGCTGTTTTTT
cdr3_aa: CASSQFVNRGLTGELFF
j_call: TRBJ2-2
v_call: TRBV16
clone_size: -
d_call: TRBD1

cdr3_nt: TGTGCCAGCAGTTTATCGCCGACAAGCTACGCCTACGAGCAGTACTTC
cdr3_aa: CASSLSPTSYAYEQYF
j_call: TRBJ2-7
v_call: TRBV27
clone_size: -
d_call: -

cdr3_nt: TGCGCCAGCAGGCCAGGGGGCGCGGCAACTAATGAAAAACTGTTTTTT
cdr3_aa: CASRPGGAATNEKLFF
j_call: TRBJ1-4
v_call: TRBV5-1
clone_size: -
d_call: TRBD1